The 10 T cell receptor beta chains reported below all come from one sample, sequenced in a study of blood T cell repertoires in COVID-19 (dated by TCRdb to 2018 to 2021). Library creation used the immunoSEQ multiplex PCR assay. Not all clones reach the TCRdb copy of this immuneACCESS table, which keeps in-frame sequences only. Checked studies attribute under half of the gap to unresolved V genes and leave the rest unexplained. The sample table contains 650,000 to 800,000 clones; only one count was recorded for approximately 90% of them. In total, the top ten clones hold about 0.24% of the sample. Source material: peripheral blood. These receptor sequences come from a young woman with acute or convalescent COVID-19.

The chain recombines TRBV30 with TRBJ1-1; 8 nucleotides match TRBD1. The CDR3 contains 12 residues. J gave up 10 bases and V 5 bases, and 9 bases lay outside the gene matches. Per germline, CDR1 GTSNPN and CDR2 SVGIG (reference sequence). The CDR3 DNA sequence: TGTGCCTGGGGCAGGGGGCTTTCGGGAGCTTTCTTT. It is translated as CAWGRGLSGAFF.

A single count supports this clone. The chain joins TRBV19 to TRBJ1-2; a weak D match, TRBD1 (5 bases). Germline CDR1 LNHDA, CDR2 SQIVND (reference sequence). The CDR3 runs 13 residues. The V gene lost 6 bases and the J gene lost 4 bases, with 12 bases spanning the gap. For the CDR3, the DNA is TGTGCCAGTAGCCCCCCCGGGGGCTATGGCTACACCTTC. Its translation is CASSPPGGYGYTF.

V is TRBV27 and J is TRBJ1-1, with D perhaps matching TRBD1 (5 bases). CDR3 length: 13 amino acids. Germline V gene sequence: CDR1 MNHEY, CDR2 SMNVEV (reference sequence). With 3 bases removed from V and 3 bases from J, the gap between germline ends came to 8 bases. CDR3 amino acids: CASSFRVDTEAFF. CDR3 coding DNA: TGTGCCAGCAGTTTCAGGGTGGACACTGAAGCTTTCTTT.

This chain uses TRBV9 with TRBJ1-2; TRBD1 is a possible D gene (6 bases). V was clipped by 3 bases and J by 4 bases, with 16 bases between them. The CDR3 spans 15 residues. From germline, CDR1 is SGDLS and CDR2 YYNGEE. Here the CDR3 reads CASSAQGLPAYGYTF. The CDR3 DNA sequence: TGTGCCAGCAGCGCCCAGGGGTTACCCGCCTATGGCTACACCTTC.

This chain joins TRBV5-4 and TRBJ2-6; 7 nucleotides agree with TRBD1. Losses at the gene ends were 4 bases for V and 0 bases for J; bases not matched to a gene: 10. Germline V gene data show CDR1 as SGHNT and CDR2 as YYREEE (reference sequence). This CDR3 has 18 residues. In DNA form, the CDR3 reads TGTGCCAGCAGCGTATCCGGGACAGCCTACTCTGGGGCCAACGTCCTGACTTTC. The encoded protein is CASSVSGTAYSGANVLTF.

The CDR3 is CSASRVFGYTF. CDR3 in DNA: TGCAGTGCTAGTCGGGTTTTTGGCTACACCTTC. The genes are TRBV20-1 and TRBJ1-2; D is undetermined. The CDR3 runs to 11 residues. CDR1 DFQATT and CDR2 SNEGSKA come from the germline V gene (reference sequence). Trimming cost V 3 bases and J 7 bases, with 9 bases left between them.

The chain is built from TRBV6-5 and TRBJ2-7; 7 positions match TRBD2. J lost 12 bases, V lost 4 bases, and 9 bases had no gene match. From germline, CDR1 is MNHEY and CDR2 SVGAGI. CDR3 length: 12 residues. The chain's CDR3 is CASSLNPGLTYF. The CDR3, as DNA: TGTGCCAGCAGTTTAAATCCGGGACTAACGTACTTC.

The V and J genes are TRBV5-5 and TRBJ1-1; TRBD1 might be the D (5 bases). Per the germline V gene, CDR1 is SGHKS and CDR2 is YYEKEE (reference sequence). The CDR3 contains 14 residues. V lost 4 bases, J lost 5 bases, and 15 bases lay in between. This CDR3 reads CASSPQGEVTEAFF. The DNA of the CDR3 is TGTGCCAGCAGCCCGCAGGGTGAGGTAACTGAAGCTTTCTTT.

The chain uses TRBV19 and TRBJ1-5, with D perhaps TRBD1 (5 bases). CDR1 is LNHDA and CDR2 is SQIVND in the germline V gene (reference sequence). The CDR3 is 12 residues long. V was shortened by 4 bases and J by 5 bases, with 6 bases between the two germline ends. The CDR3 reads CASSKGYQPQHF. In DNA, the CDR3 is TGTGCCAGTAGTAAGGGGTATCAGCCCCAGCATTTT.

The genes are TRBV21-1 and TRBJ2-7; TRBD2 is the table's D call and was not checked against the DNA. TRBV21-1 is a documented pseudogene. This CDR3 is built from 16 residues. The CDR3 DNA sequence: TGTGCCAGCAGCAAAGATGTTAAGCGGTCCCCCTACGAGCAGTACTTC. Translated: CASSKDVKRSPYEQYF.